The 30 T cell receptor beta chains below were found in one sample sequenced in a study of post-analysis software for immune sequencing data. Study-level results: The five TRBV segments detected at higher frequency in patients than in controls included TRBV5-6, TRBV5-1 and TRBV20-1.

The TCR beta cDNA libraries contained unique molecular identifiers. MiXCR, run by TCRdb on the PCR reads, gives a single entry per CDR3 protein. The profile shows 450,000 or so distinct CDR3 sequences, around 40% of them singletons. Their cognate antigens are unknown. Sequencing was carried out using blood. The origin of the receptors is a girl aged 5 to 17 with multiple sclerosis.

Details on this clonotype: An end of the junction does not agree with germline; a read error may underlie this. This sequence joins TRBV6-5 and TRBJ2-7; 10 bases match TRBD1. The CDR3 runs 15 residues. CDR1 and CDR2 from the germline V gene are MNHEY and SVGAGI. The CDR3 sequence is CAGSYRGQGSYEQYF. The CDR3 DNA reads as TGTGCCGGCAGTTACAGGGGACAGGGGAGCTACGAGCAGTACTTC.

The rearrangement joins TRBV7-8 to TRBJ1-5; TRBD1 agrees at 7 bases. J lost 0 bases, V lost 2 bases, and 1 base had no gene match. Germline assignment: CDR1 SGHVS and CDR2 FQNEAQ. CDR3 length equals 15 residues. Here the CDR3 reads CASSLKGASNQPQHF. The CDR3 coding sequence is TGTGCCAGCAGCTTAAAGGGGGCTAGCAATCAGCCCCAGCATTTT.

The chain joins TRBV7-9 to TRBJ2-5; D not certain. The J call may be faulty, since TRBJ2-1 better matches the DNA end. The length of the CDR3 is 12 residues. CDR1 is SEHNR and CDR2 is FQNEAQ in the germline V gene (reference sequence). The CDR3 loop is CASSFPLNEQFF. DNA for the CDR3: TGTGCCAGCAGCTTCCCGTTGAACGAGCAGTTCTTC.

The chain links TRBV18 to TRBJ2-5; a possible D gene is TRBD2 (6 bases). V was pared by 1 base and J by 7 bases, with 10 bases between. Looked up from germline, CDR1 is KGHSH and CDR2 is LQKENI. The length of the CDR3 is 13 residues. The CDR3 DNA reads TGTGCCAGCTCACCACGGGACTCCGGGACCCAGTACTTC. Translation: CASSPRDSGTQYF.

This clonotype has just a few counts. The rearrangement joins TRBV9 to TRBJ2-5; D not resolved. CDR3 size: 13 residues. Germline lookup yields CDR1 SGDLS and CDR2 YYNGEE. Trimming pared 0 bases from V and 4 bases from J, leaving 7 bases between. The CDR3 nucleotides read TGTGCCAGCAGCGTAGCTCCGGGAGAGACCCAGTACTTC. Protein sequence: CASSVAPGETQYF.

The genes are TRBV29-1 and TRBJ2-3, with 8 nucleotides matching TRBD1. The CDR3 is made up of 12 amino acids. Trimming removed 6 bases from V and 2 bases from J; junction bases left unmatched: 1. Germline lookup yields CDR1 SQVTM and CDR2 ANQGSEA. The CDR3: CSVGQDTDTQYF. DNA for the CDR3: TGCAGCGTGGGACAGGACACAGATACGCAGTATTTT.

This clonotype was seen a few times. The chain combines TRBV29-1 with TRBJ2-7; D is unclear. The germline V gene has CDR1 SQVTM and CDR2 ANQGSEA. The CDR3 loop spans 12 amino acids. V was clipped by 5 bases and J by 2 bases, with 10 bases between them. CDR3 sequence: CSVSTGPYEQYF. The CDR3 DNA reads TGCAGCGTTTCCACCGGGCCCTACGAGCAGTACTTC.

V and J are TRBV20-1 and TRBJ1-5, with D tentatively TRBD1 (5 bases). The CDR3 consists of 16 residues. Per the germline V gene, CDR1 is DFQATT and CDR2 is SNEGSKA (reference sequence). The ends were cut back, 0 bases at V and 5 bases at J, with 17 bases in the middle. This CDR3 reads CSARDGGQGGDQPQHF. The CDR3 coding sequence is TGCAGTGCTAGAGATGGAGGGCAGGGAGGCGATCAGCCCCAGCATTTT.

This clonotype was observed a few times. The CDR3 is CASSQGGSEPYEQYF. The CDR3 DNA reads TGTGCCAGCAGCCAAGGTGGTAGCGAACCCTACGAGCAGTACTTC. This sequence joins TRBV4-2 and TRBJ2-7; D may be TRBD2 (5 bases). The V gene lost 1 base and the J gene lost 2 bases, with 12 bases spanning the gap. From germline, CDR1 is LGHNA and CDR2 YNFKEQ. The CDR3 extends over 15 amino acids.

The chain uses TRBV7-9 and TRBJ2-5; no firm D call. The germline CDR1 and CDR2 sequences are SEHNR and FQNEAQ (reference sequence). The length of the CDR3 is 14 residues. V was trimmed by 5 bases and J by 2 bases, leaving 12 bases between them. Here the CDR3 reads CASSPARGQETQYF. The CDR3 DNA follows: TGTGCCAGCAGCCCAGCTAGAGGTCAAGAGACCCAGTACTTC.

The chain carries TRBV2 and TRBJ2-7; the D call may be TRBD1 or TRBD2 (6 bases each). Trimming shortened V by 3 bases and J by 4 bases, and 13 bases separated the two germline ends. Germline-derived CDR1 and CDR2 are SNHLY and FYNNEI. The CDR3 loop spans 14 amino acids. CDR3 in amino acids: CASSDGGEDYEQYF. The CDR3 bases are TGTGCCAGCAGTGACGGGGGCGAGGATTACGAGCAGTACTTC.

CDR3 nucleotide sequence: TGTGCCAGCAGCCTGCAACAGGGTGCACCCCTCCACTTT. Translated, it gives CASSLQQGAPLHF. This chain links TRBV28 with TRBJ1-6, with D perhaps TRBD1 (6 bases). V lost 6 bases to trimming and J lost 11 bases, with 14 bases between them. Per germline, CDR1 MDHEN and CDR2 SYDVKM. The CDR3 has 13 amino acids.

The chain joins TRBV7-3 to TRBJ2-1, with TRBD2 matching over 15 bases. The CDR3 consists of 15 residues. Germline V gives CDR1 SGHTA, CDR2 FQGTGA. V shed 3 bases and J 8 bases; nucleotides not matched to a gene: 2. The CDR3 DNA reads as TGTGCCAGCAGCTTCGGGACTAGCGGGAGGTATGAGCAGTTCTTC. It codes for CASSFGTSGRYEQFF.

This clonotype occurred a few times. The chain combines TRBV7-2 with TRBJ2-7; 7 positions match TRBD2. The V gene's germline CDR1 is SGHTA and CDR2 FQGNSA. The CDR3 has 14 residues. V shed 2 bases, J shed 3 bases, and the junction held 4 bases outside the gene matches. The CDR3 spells CASSLMGGGYEQYF. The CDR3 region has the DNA TGTGCCAGCAGCTTAATGGGCGGGGGCTACGAGCAGTACTTC.

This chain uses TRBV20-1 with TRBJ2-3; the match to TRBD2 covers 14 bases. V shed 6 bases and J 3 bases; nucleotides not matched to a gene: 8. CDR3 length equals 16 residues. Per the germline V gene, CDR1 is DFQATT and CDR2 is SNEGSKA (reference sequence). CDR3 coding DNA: TGCAGTGCAACCGGGACTAGCGGGAGATGGACAGATACGCAGTATTTT. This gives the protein CSATGTSGRWTDTQYF.

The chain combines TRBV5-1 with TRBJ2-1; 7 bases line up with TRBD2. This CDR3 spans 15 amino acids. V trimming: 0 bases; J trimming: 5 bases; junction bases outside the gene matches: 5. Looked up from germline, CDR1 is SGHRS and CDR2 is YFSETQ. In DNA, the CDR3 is TGCGCCAGCAGCTTGGGCGCGGGAGTTGACAATGAGCAGTTCTTC. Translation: CASSLGAGVDNEQFF.

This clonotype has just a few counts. CDR3 protein: CASSLDGGQETQYF. The CDR3 bases are TGTGCCAGCAGCCTAGACGGCGGCCAAGAGACCCAGTACTTC. The chain uses TRBV14 and TRBJ2-5; D is unresolved. CDR3 length: 14 amino acids. V was shortened by 4 bases and J by 1 base, with 10 bases between the two germline ends. CDR1 SGHDN and CDR2 FVKESK come from the germline V gene.

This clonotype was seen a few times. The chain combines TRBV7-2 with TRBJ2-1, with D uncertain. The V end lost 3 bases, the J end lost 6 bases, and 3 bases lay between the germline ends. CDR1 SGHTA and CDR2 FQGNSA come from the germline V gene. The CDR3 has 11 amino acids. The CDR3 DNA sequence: TGTGCCAGCAGCTTCGCCAATGAGCAGTTCTTC. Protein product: CASSFANEQFF.

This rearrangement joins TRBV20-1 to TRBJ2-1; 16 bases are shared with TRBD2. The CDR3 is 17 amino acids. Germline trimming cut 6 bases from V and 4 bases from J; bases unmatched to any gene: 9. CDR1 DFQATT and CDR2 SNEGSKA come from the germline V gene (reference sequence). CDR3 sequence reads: CSAPGTSGRVAYNEQFF. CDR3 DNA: TGCAGTGCACCCGGGACTAGCGGGAGGGTGGCATACAATGAGCAGTTCTTC.

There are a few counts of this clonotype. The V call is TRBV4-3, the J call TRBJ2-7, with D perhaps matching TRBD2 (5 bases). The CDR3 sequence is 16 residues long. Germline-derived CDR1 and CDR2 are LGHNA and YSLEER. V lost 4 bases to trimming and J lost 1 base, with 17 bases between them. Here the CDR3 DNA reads TGCGCCAGCAGCCCAGGAGGTTGGTGCGAGTCCTACGAGCAGTACTTC. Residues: CASSPGGWCESYEQYF.

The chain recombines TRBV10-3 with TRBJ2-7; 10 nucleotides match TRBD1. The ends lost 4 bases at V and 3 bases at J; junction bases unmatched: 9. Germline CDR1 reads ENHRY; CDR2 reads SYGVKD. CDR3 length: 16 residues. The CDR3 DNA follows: TGTGCCATCAGTGGCATCCGGGACAGGGGAAACTACGAGCAGTACTTC. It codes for CAISGIRDRGNYEQYF.

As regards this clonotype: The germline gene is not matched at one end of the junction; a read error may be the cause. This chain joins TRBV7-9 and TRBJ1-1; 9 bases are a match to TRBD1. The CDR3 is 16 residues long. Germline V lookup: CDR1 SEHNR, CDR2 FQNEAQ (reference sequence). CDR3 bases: TGTGCCAGCAGCCCTCGCGGGACAGGGTACAGCACTGGAGCTTTCTTT. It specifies CASSPRGTGYSTGAFF.

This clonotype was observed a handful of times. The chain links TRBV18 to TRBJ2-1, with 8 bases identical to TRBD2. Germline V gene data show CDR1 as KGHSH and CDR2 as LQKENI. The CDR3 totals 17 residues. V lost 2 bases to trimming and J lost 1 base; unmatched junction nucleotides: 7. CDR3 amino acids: CASSPVASGSSYNEQFF. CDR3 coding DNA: TGTGCCAGCTCACCAGTGGCTAGCGGGTCATCCTACAATGAGCAGTTCTTC. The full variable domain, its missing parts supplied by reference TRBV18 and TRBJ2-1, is NAGVMQNPRHLVRRRGQEARLRCSPMKGHSHVYWYRQLPEEGLKFMVYLQKENIIDESGMPKERFSAEFPKEGPSILRIQQVVRGDSAAYFCASSPVASGSSYNEQFFGPGTRLTVL.

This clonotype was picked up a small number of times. The CDR3 is CSARQGSNYNEQFF. The DNA of the CDR3 is TGCAGTGCTCGACAGGGCTCCAACTACAATGAGCAGTTCTTC. This chain uses TRBV20-1 with TRBJ2-1; 7 bases line up with TRBD1. Per the germline V gene, CDR1 is DFQATT and CDR2 is SNEGSKA (reference sequence). The CDR3 covers 14 residues. The ends lost 5 bases at V and 3 bases at J; junction bases unmatched: 7.

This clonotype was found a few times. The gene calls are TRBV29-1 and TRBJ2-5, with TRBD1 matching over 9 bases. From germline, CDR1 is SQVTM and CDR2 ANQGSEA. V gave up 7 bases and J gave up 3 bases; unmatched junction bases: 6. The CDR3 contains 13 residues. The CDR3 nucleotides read TGCAGCGGTAGACAGGGGGAGAAAGAGACCCAGTACTTC. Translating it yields CSGRQGEKETQYF.

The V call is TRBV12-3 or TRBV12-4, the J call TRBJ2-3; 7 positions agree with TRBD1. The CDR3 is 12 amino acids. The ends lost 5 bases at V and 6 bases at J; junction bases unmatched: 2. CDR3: CASSLGQDTQYF. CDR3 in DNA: TGTGCCAGCAGTCTGGGACAGGATACGCAGTATTTT.

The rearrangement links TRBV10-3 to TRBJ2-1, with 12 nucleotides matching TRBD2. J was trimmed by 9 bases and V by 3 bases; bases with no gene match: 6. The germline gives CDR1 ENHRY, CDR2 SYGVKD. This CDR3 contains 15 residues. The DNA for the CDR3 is TGTGCCATCAGTGATAGACTAGCGGGAGTATCTGAGCAGTTCTTC. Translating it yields CAISDRLAGVSEQFF.

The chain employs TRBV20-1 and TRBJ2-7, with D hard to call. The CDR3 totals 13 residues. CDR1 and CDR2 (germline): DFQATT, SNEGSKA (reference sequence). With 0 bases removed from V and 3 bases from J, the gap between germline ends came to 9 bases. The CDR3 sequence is CSARDKTRYEQYF. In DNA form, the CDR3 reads TGCAGTGCTAGAGATAAGACACGCTACGAGCAGTACTTC.

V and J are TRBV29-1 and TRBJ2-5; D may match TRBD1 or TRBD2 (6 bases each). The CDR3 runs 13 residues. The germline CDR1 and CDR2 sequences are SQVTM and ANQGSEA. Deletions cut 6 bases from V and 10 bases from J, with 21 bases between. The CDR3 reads CSVGGIRQEDQYF. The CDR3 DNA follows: TGCAGCGTGGGAGGAATTCGACAGGAGGACCAGTACTTC.

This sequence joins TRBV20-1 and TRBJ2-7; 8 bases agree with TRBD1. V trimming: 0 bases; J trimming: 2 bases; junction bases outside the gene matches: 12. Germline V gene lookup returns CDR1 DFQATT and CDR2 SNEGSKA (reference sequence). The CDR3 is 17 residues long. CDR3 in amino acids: CSARDGPPDRATYEQYF. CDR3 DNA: TGCAGTGCTAGAGATGGCCCCCCGGACAGGGCAACCTACGAGCAGTACTTC.